Reported below is one T cell receptor beta chain. The sample originates from a study of blood T cell repertoires in COVID-19. The wider study: Specimens from acute and convalescent COVID-19 originated in the United States, Italy and Spain. Sources were T cells, B-cell-depleted T cells, or PBMCs; the material itself was cDNA or gDNA.

Germline trimming cut 7 bases from V and 0 bases from J; bases unmatched to any gene: 9. CDR1 and CDR2 from the germline V gene are SGHRS and YFSETQ. This CDR3 contains 15 residues. This table comes from immunoSEQ multiplex PCR, and its TCRdb copy is limited to in-frame clones, with some not included. The data show about 63,000 clones, roughly 78% seen once. This clonotype originated in a human donor in a cohort sampled during active COVID-19. The sequencing sample was made of peripheral blood. This rearrangement joins TRBV5-1 to TRBJ1-1; 7 nucleotides agree with TRBD1. CDR3 sequence (DNA): TGCGCCAGCTCGCCGCCGGGACAGATGAACACTGAAGCTTTCTTT. Its protein is CASSPPGQMNTEAFF.